What follows describes a single T cell receptor beta chain. This entry belongs to a study of OX40 agonist ivuxolimab in advanced cancers. Some clones are missing from TCRdb's copy, which holds only in-frame ones; the method was immunoSEQ multiplex PCR. Of around 69,000 clones listed, about 88% are singletons. The cohort excluded patients with autoimmune disease history or systemic immunosuppression. The CDR3 contains 16 residues. CDR1 and CDR2 from the germline V gene are LNHDA and SQIVND (reference sequence). Trimming cost V 3 bases and J 8 bases, with 19 bases left between them. V is TRBV19 and J is TRBJ1-4; maybe TRBD1 (5 bases). The sample here was CD4+ or CD8+ T cells sorted from blood, taken in a trial of the OX40 agonist ivuxolimab. The receptor was isolated from an adult with an advanced solid tumor such as melanoma, head and neck, liver or kidney cancer. The CDR3 DNA reads as TGTGCCAGTAGTATCCAAGGTCAGGGTTTGGGGGAAAAACTGTTTTTT. Translating it yields CASSIQGQGLGEKLFF. The whole variable domain, remainder taken from reference TRBV19 and TRBJ1-4, is DGGITQSPKYLFRKEGQNVTLSCEQNLNHDAMYWYRQDPGQGLRLIYYSQIVNDFQKGDIAEGYSVSREKKESFPLTVTSAQKNPTAFYLCASSIQGQGLGEKLFFGSGTQLSVL.